This section outlines one TCR beta chain sequence together with its context. Its antigen is unidentified. TCRdb independently ran MiXCR on the RT-PCR reads; one entry per CDR3 protein. The sample includes roughly 650,000 distinct CDR3 sequences, less than 20% of them seen just once. The CDR3 contains 16 residues. CDR1 is MNHEY and CDR2 is SVGEGT in the germline V gene. The germline V and J ends were trimmed by 6 bases and 2 bases, with 17 bases remaining between them. This entry is derived from a study of response to subunit inactivated influenza vaccine. Study-wide points: Authors proposed each seasonal influenza vaccination draws in few new T cells.

The specimen comprised PBMCs from blood, sampled 12 days after vaccination. This receptor was identified in a man over 45 who received an inactivated influenza vaccine. The J gene is TRBJ2-4, the V gene TRBV6-2 or TRBV6-3; D may be TRBD2 (6 bases). In DNA form, the CDR3 reads TGTGCCAGCAGCCTTCGGGGGAAGGAAACCAAAAACATTCAGTACTTC. Amino acids: CASSLRGKETKNIQYF.